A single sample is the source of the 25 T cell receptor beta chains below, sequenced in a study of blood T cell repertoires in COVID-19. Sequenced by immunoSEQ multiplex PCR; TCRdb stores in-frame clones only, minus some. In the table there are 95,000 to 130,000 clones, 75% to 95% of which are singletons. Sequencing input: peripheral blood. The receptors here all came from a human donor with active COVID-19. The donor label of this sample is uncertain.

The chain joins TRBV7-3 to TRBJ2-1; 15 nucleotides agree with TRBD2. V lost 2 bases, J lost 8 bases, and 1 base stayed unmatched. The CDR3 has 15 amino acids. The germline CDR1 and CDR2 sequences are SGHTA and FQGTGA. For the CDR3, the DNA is TGTGCCAGCAGCTTAGGACTAGCGGGGGGGTATGAGCAGTTCTTC. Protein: CASSLGLAGGYEQFF. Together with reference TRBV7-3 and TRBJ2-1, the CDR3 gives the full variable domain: GAGVSQTPSNKVTEKGKYVELRCDPISGHTALYWYRQSLGQGPEFLIYFQGTGAADDSGLPNDRFFAVRPEGSVSTLKIQRTERGDSAVYLCASSLGLAGGYEQFFGPGTRLTVL.

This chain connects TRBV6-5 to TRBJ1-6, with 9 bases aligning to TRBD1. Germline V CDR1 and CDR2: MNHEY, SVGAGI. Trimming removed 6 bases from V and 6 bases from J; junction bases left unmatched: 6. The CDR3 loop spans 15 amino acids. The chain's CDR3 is CASRSGQGSNSPLHF. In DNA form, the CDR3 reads TGTGCCAGCAGATCGGGACAGGGATCTAATTCACCCCTCCACTTT.

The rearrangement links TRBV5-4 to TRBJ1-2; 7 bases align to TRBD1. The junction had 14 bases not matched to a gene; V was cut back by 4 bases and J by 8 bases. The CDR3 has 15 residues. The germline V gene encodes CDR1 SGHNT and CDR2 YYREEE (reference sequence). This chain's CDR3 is CASSPGTEGARGYTF. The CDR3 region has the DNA TGTGCCAGCAGCCCCGGAACAGAGGGGGCGCGGGGCTACACCTTC.

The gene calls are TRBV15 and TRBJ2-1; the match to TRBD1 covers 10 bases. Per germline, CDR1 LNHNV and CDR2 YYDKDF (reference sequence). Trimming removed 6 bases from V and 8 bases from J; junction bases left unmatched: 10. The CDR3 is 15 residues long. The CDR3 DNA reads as TGTGCCACCAGGGTTGACAGGGGGCCCCACGATGAGCAGTTCTTC. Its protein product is CATRVDRGPHDEQFF.

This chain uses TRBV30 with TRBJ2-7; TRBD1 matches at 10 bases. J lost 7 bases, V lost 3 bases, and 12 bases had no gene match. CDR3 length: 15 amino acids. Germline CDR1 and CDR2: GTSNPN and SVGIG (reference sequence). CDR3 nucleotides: TGTGCCTGGAGCCAGTCGACAGGGGGCGTGGGGGAGCAGTACTTC. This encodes CAWSQSTGGVGEQYF.

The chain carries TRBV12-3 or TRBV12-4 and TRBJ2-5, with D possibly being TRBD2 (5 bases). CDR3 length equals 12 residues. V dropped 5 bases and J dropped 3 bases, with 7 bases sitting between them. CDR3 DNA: TGTGCCAGCAGTCGGGGAAAAGAGACCCAGTACTTC. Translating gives CASSRGKETQYF.

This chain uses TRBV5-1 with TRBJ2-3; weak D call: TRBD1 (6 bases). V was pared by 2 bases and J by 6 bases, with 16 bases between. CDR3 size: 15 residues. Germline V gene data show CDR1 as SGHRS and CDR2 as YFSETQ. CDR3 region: CASSFAVGATDTQYF. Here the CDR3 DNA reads TGCGCCAGCAGCTTCGCCGTGGGGGCGACCGATACGCAGTATTTT.

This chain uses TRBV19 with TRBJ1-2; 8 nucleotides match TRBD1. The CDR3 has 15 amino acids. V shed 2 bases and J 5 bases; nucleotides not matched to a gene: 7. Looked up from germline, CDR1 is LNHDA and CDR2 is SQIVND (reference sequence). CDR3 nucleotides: TGTGCCAGTAGTATACCCGGACAGGGAAGATATGGCTACACCTTC. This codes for CASSIPGQGRYGYTF.

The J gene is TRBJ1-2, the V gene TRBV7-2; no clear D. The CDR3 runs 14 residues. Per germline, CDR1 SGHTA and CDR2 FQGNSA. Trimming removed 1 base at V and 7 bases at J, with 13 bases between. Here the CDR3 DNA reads TGTGCCAGCAGCTTAGATTTATTCGCCAGTGGCTACACCTTC. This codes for CASSLDLFASGYTF.

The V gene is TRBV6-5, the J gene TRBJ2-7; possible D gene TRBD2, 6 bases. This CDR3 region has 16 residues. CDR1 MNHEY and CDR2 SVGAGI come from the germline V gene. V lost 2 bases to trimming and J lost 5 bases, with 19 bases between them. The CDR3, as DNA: TGTGCCAGCAGTTACGGGGGTCGGGGGAAACCCCACGAGCAGTACTTC. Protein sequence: CASSYGGRGKPHEQYF.

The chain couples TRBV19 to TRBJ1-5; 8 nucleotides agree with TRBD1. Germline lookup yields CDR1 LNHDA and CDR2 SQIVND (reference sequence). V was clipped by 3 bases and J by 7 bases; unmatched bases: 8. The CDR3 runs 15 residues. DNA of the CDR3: TGTGCCAGTAGTATTCGGCAGGGGGCATGGCAGCCCCAGCATTTT. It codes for CASSIRQGAWQPQHF.

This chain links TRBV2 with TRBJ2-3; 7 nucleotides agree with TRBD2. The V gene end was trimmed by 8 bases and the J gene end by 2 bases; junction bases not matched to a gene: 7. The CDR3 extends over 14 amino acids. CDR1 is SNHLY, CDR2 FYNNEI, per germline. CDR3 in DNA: TGTGCCAGCCCGCCCGGGGGGTACACAGATACGCAGTATTTT. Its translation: CASPPGGYTDTQYF. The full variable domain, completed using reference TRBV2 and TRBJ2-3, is EPEVTQTPSHQVTQMGQEVILRCVPISNHLYFYWYRQILGQKVEFLVSFYNNEISEKSEIFDDQFSVERPDGSNFTLKIRSTKLEDSAMYFCASPPGGYTDTQYFGPGTRLTVL.

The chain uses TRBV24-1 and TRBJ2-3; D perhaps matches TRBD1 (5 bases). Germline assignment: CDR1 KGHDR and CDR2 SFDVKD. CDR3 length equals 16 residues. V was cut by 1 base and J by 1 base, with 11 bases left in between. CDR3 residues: CATSDLSRAGTDTQYF. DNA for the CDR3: TGTGCCACCAGTGATTTATCCAGGGCTGGCACAGATACGCAGTATTTT.

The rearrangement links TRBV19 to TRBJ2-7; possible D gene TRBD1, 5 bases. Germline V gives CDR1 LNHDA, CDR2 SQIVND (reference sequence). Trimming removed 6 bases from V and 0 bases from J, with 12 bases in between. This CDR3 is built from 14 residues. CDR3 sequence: CASSINRISYEQYF. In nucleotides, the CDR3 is TGTGCCAGTAGCATCAACAGGATCTCCTACGAGCAGTACTTC.

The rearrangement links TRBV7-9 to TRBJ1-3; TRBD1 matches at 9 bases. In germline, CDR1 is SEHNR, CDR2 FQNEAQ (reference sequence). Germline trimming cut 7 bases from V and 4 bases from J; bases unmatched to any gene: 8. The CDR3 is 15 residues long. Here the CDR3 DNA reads TGTGCCAGCAACTCAGCCGGGACAGGGGGAAACACCATATATTTT. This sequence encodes CASNSAGTGGNTIYF.

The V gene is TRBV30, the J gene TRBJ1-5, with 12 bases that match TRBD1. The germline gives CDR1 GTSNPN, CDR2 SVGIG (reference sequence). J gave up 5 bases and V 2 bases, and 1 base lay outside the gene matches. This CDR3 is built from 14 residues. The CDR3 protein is CAWSRDRGHQPQHF. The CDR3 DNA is TGTGCCTGGAGTAGGGACAGGGGGCATCAGCCCCAGCATTTT.

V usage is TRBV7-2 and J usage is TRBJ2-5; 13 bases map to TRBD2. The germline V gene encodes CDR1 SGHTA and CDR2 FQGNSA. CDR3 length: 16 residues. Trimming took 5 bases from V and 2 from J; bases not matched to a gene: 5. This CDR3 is CASSAATSGGQETQYF. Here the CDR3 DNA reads TGTGCCAGCAGCGCCGCGACTAGCGGGGGGCAAGAGACCCAGTACTTC.

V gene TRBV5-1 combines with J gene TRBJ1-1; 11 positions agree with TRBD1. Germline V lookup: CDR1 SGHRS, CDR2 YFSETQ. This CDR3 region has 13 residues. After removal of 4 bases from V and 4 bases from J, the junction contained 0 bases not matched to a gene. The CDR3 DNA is TGCGCCAGCAGCGGGACAGGGGGCACTGAAGCTTTCTTT. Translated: CASSGTGGTEAFF.

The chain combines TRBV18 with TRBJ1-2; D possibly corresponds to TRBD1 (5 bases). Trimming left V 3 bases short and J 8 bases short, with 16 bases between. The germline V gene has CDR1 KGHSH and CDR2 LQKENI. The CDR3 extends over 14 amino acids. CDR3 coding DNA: TGTGCCAGCTCACCGGAAAGTGGGGGGAAAGGCTACACCTTC. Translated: CASSPESGGKGYTF.

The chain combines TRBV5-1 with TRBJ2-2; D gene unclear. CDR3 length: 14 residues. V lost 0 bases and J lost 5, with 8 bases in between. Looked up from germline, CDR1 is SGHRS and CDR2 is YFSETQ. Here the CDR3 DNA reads TGCGCCAGCAGCTTGGAAGTCGAGACCGGGGAGCTGTTTTTT. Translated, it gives CASSLEVETGELFF.

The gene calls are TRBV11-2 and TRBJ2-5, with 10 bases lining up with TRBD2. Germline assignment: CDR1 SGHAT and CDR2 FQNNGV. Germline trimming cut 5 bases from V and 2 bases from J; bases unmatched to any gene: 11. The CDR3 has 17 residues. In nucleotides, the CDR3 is TGTGCCAGCAGCCCCCGCGGGACTAGCGAGGGGCAAGAGACCCAGTACTTC. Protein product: CASSPRGTSEGQETQYF.

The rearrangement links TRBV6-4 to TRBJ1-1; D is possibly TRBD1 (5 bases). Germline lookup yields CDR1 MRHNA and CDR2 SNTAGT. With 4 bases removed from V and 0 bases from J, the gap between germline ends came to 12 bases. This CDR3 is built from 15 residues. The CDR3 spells CASSARTGLNTEAFF. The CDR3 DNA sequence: TGTGCCAGCAGTGCCCGAACAGGTTTGAACACTGAAGCTTTCTTT.

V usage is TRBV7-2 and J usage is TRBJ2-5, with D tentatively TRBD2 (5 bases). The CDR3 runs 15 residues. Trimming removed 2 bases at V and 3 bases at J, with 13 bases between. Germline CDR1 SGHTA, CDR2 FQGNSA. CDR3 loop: CASSLNRPGKETQYF. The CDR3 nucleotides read TGTGCCAGCAGCTTAAATCGTCCGGGAAAAGAGACCCAGTACTTC.

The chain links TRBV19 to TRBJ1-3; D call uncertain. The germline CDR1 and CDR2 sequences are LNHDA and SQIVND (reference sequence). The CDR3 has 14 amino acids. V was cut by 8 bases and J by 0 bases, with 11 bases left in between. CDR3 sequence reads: CASCRGDSGNTIYF. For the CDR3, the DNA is TGTGCCAGTTGTAGAGGAGACTCTGGAAACACCATATATTTT.

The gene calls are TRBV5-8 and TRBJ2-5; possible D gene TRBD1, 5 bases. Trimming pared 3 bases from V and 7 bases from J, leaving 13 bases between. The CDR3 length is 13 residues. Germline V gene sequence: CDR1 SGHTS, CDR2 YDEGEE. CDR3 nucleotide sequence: TGTGCCAGCAGCTCCCAGGGTCCGGGGACCCAGTACTTC. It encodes CASSSQGPGTQYF.